The next 4 T cell receptor beta chains were all read from a single sample in a study of OX40 agonist ivuxolimab in advanced cancers. Method: immunoSEQ multiplex PCR; TCRdb's copy keeps in-frame clones and lacks some. The sample carries about 99,000 clones, around nine tenths recorded once. The specimen was CD4+ or CD8+ T cells sorted from blood, collected in a trial of the OX40 agonist ivuxolimab. All receptors come from an adult with an advanced solid tumor such as melanoma, head and neck, liver or kidney cancer.

The genes are TRBV7-8 and TRBJ2-5, with D possibly called TRBD1 or TRBD2 (6 bases each). Germline-derived CDR1 and CDR2 are SGHVS and FQNEAQ. The ends were cut back, 2 bases at V and 1 base at J, with 11 bases in the middle. The CDR3 runs to 15 residues. The CDR3 DNA reads as TGTGCCAGCAGCTTAAGGAGGGACATCCAAGAGACCCAGTACTTC. It encodes CASSLRRDIQETQYF.

The V call is TRBV28, the J call TRBJ2-3; TRBD2 matches 10 bases. After removal of 6 bases from V and 2 bases from J, the junction contained 5 bases not matched to a gene. The CDR3 is 15 residues long. Germline values: CDR1 MDHEN, CDR2 SYDVKM. For the CDR3, the DNA is TGTGCCAGCAGGACTAGCGGGTTCTACACAGATACGCAGTATTTT. Protein sequence: CASRTSGFYTDTQYF.

V usage is TRBV5-1 and J usage is TRBJ2-1; perhaps TRBD2 as D (5 bases). The germline CDR1 and CDR2 sequences are SGHRS and YFSETQ. The CDR3 length is 17 residues. The V and J ends lost 0 bases and 2 bases respectively, with 15 bases between them. CDR3 coding DNA: TGCGCCAGCAGCTTGGCCCCTAGCCTCTCCCCCTACAATGAGCAGTTCTTC. Encoded protein: CASSLAPSLSPYNEQFF. The whole variable domain, filled in from reference TRBV5-1 and TRBJ2-1, reads KAGVTQTPRYLIKTRGQQVTLSCSPISGHRSVSWYQQTPGQGLQFLFEYFSETQRNKGNFPGRFSGRQFSNSRSEMNVSTLELGDSALYLCASSLAPSLSPYNEQFFGPGTRLTVL.

The V call is TRBV5-1, the J call TRBJ2-2, with 7 bases that match TRBD2. The germline gives CDR1 SGHRS, CDR2 YFSETQ. J gave up 5 bases and V 1 base, and 5 bases lay outside the gene matches. This CDR3 is 15 amino acids long. The CDR3 DNA follows: TGCGCCAGCAGCTTGTGGGAGGGGAGAACCGGGGAGCTGTTTTTT. Translating gives CASSLWEGRTGELFF. Based on the CDR3 plus reference TRBV5-1 and TRBJ2-2, the full variable domain is KAGVTQTPRYLIKTRGQQVTLSCSPISGHRSVSWYQQTPGQGLQFLFEYFSETQRNKGNFPGRFSGRQFSNSRSEMNVSTLELGDSALYLCASSLWEGRTGELFFGEGSRLTVL.